Sequencing of this TCR beta chain was carried out in a study of cytomegalovirus exposure and HLA in healthy donors (dated by TCRdb to 2016 to 2017). Regarding the research as a whole: An earlier analysis of around 600 of the donors reported roughly 270 Gb of sequence data and around 120 million unique TCR beta sequences from 150 million to 200 million T cells. Roughly 300 gigabases of sequencing data and 78 million or so unique TCR sequences were included in an early release covering over 600 HLA-typed donors. Among the roughly 370 genotyped donors, about 85% belonged to the genetic ancestry cluster associated with self-reported Caucasian donors. The study aimed to test whether signatures of past pathogen exposure could be identified by cataloging public T cell receptors. The study profiled the T cell repertoires of under 700 subjects by immunosequencing and related them to cytomegalovirus serostatus. In addition to the first cohort of approximately 670 subjects, a separate validation cohort of 130 or so different subjects was used. The study combined high-throughput TCR immunosequencing, statistical association of individual TCRs with disease status, and machine learning to predict cytomegalovirus infection status. In a later analysis, previously published TCR beta repertoires from 666 donors were re-analyzed and high-resolution HLA genotyping was added so that TCR occurrence patterns could be studied. In the later analysis, no new phenotypic data were used to find candidate immune exposures; instead, reliance was placed on TCR beta sequences and their occurrence across donors. An earlier analysis of around 580 of the donors used high-throughput TCR beta sequencing to judge whether each TCR beta V gene segment behaved as functional or pseudogenic. Alongside the repertoire data, information on donor age, sex, ethnicity and CMV serostatus was compiled. A later genetic analysis took genome-wide SNP genotypes for 398 of the 666 donors and used that subset as a discovery cohort. Every discovery cohort repertoire had been produced on one sequencing platform. Both class I and class II loci were covered by HLA typing, at four-digit resolution. The number of typed donors differed by locus: roughly 620-640 for A, B, C, DRB1 and DQB1; about 520 for DQA1; approximately 610 for DPA1; and roughly 470 for DPB1. Roughly five DR-DQ haplotypes were treated as single units for association and clustering because of strong linkage in the cohort. On average, roughly 200,000 unique TCR beta nucleotide sequences were sequenced per donor among 350 to 400 genotyped donors of the cohort, with around 19% of those sequences being non-productive.

The method was the immunoSEQ multiplex PCR assay. For the multiplex PCR, a mixture combining 60 forward primers for TCR Vbeta segments and 13 reverse primers for TCR Jbeta segments was used. The CDR3 region of rearranged TCR beta genes was amplified from genomic DNA by a multiplex PCR assay. On the Illumina HiSeq System, the amplified TCR beta libraries were sequenced as 87-base-pair reads. Under the source paper's analysis protocol: A later analysis tallied tens of millions of unique TCR beta chains across the approximately 670 repertoires, and about 10 million of those chains were shared by two or more donors. To remove PCR and sequencing errors, raw reads were error-corrected and collapsed into unique sequences using a nearest-neighbor algorithm that merged closely related sequences. CDR3 sequences were aligned to IMGT reference sequences to assign V, D and J gene segments. For a sequence to be retained, at least a six-nucleotide match to both a V gene segment and a J gene segment was required. A rearrangement counted as productive if the CDR3 had no stop codons and remained in frame with V and J, and every other rearrangement counted as non-productive. Following IMGT convention, CDR3 was defined as the stretch from the second conserved V-encoded cysteine up to the conserved J-encoded phenylalanine. In an earlier analysis of around 570 of the donors, sequences lacking an unambiguous match to a single V gene segment were excluded. An earlier analysis of 550 to 650 of the donors classified V segments as functional when productive rearrangements were above 56.7% and as segregating when the standard deviation between donors was above 5%. A statistical classification framework was built to diagnose cytomegalovirus status from the catalog of TCR beta chain sequences. V and J gene assignment, in a later analysis, came from comparing TCR nucleotide sequences with IMGT/GENE-DB human TR gene sequences. Using the TCRdist pipeline, a later analysis assigned CDR3 sequences along with most-parsimonious VDJ recombination scenarios. In a later analysis, each TCR beta chain was defined by its CDR3 amino acid sequence together with its V-gene family, and reads lacking a unique V-gene family were excluded. A later analysis removed roughly 590 highly shared, low-generation-probability nucleotide sequences to deal with suspected cross-contamination and a sequencing artifact. A later analysis calculated a clonal expansion index for each public chain from normalized within-repertoire ranks of inferred template counts. Generation probabilities in a later analysis came from a VDJ recombination model fitted to out-of-frame rearrangements, and those results were checked against IGoR. In a later analysis, TCR-TCR, TCR-HLA and TCR-CMV co-occurrence was scored with hypergeometric tests, and a repertoire-size bias correction was applied to TCR pairs. False discovery rates were estimated in a later analysis by permuting HLA or CMV assignments 20 times. In a later analysis, co-occurring TCRs were grouped using DBSCAN, with TCRdist sequence similarity added in when clustering inside HLA-allele-positive subsets. For co-occurrence clustering, repertoires with fewer than 30,000 or more than 120,000 public chains were excluded, along with a handful of repertoires with anomalous nucleotide sharing. Held by TCRdb, this immuneACCESS table contains in-frame sequences only and omits some clones. Under half of the omission traces to an unresolved V gene where checked; the cause of the rest is unknown. The V and J calls and clone size are taken from that table; D and trimming were inferred from the DNA. The sample table records about 130,000 clones; roughly 84% of these occur just once. The ten largest clonotypes hold around 3% of the sample.

The cohort consisted of hundreds of healthy bone marrow donors. All cohort members were sampled while nominally healthy, although unrecorded immune exposures were likely present. The donor was CMV seropositive and was included in the group of some 290 seropositive cohort members. Every donor gave a peripheral blood sample, and the peripheral blood mononuclear cells from that sample were used for TCR beta sequencing. The Qiagen DNeasy Blood Extraction Kit was used to extract genomic DNA from the blood cell samples. From the cysteine through the phenylalanine, the CDR3 covers 13 amino acids. Only CDR3 DNA remains: 39 bases, in frame from the first base. Trimming accounts for 5 bases at V and 6 bases at J, while the number of junction bases matched to no gene is 4. In the germline V gene (reference sequence), CDR1 corresponds to LNHDA and CDR2 to SQIVND. General study outcomes and caveats: This cohort had only TCR beta chains sequenced, and the lack of alpha or paired-chain data limited which features could be detected. The sequencing pipeline was judged likely to have produced a cluster of highly shared sequence variants as a technical artifact. In both the original and validation cohorts, the classifier was reported to diagnose cytomegalovirus status with high specificity and sensitivity. Because HLA typing was missing for some donors at each locus, association tests included only the typed subset. A few of the identified cytomegalovirus-associated TCR beta chains were confirmed in vitro to be specific for cytomegalovirus antigens. Compared with the 666-donor mean, donors in an Asian-associated ancestry cluster had fewer N-insertions in productive TCRs, according to a later genetic analysis. A later analysis found that TCR association rates varied across HLA loci, with DRB1 alleles showing the most associated TCRs and HLA-C alleles the fewest. According to a later analysis, parvovirus B19, influenza, CMV and Epstein-Barr virus appeared linked to several top co-occurrence clusters. An association between a missense DCLRE1C variant and V-gene and J-gene trimming of TCR beta chains was found in a later genetic analysis and replicated in an independent cohort. Most TCR sequences were seen in very few donors, while some public TCRs were found in many individuals. A later analysis found that most CMV-associated TCR beta chains appeared HLA-restricted, with HLA associations seemingly driven largely by CMV exposure. In a later analysis, HLA-associated TCR beta chains were found to be more clonally expanded and to have lower generation probabilities than equally common non-associated chains. For the cohort, immune exposure information was limited to CMV serostatus. Broadly in line with IMGT annotations, most TCR beta V segments showed up in productive rearrangements about 87% or about 30% of the time in an earlier analysis of approximately 640 of the donors. Some IMGT-functional V segments, including TRBV6-2 and TRBV6-3, could not be told apart with the 87-base-pair reads, so those segments were excluded. When HLA alleles, especially DR and DQ, strongly co-occurred, attributing TCR associations to individual alleles was difficult. Seventeen rarely observed V segments, including chromosome 9 orphons, were excluded from the earlier analysis of a few hundred of the donors because counts were too low. A further reported finding was that TCR beta sequences accurately predicted the HLA-A and HLA-B alleles for most subjects in the first cohort. Specific HLA alleles were associated with 16,951 TCR beta sequences at a false discovery rate of 0.05 in a later analysis. The presence/absence analyses assumed that sequencing depth was roughly uniform across donors, and that assumption may not be true. A total of 150 or so TCR beta chains were listed by the study as associated with cytomegalovirus. According to the authors, the approach could potentially be generalized to other disease states and immunological phenotypes. Linkage disequilibrium might explain the correlated functional status among segregating V segments, but an unknown experimental factor could not be ruled out.

Of note for this clone: Which antigen it targets is not known. No much larger clone is present one base from it, and per-base qualities are unavailable.

The sequence joins TRBV19 to TRBJ1-2; TRBD1 agrees with 9 junctional bases. The sequenced sample was PBMCs. The sequence was obtained from a woman younger than 35 in good health and CMV-seropositive. This receptor carries the CDR3 CASSGRTGDGYTF. At the DNA level, the sequence is TGTGCCAGTAGTGGAAGGACAGGGGATGGCTACACCTTC.